This T cell receptor (beta chain) was obtained from a study of blood T cell repertoires in COVID-19. Background on the study: The United States, Italy and Spain provided the acute and convalescent COVID-19 samples. Sample material is recorded as cDNA or gDNA derived from T cells, B-cell-depleted T cells, or PBMCs.

In the original processing: Nucleated cell number was recorded as an estimate derived from reference gene primer amplification. The repertoire was sequenced with immunoSEQ multiplex PCR; TCRdb's copy has only in-frame clones and lacks some. V and J calls plus clone size are reproduced from that table; the DNA served to infer D and trimming. The table shows 200,000 to 300,000 clones, with 82% occurring only once. In germline, CDR1 is MGHDK, CDR2 SYGVNS. CDR3 length: 13 amino acids. V gave up 6 bases and J gave up 1 base, with 7 bases separating them. This receptor was taken from an elderly woman with acute or convalescent COVID-19. This chain links TRBV25-1 with TRBJ1-5; the D gene is possibly TRBD1 (5 bases). The source material was peripheral blood. The CDR3 DNA follows: TGTGCCAGCAGGGGGGGAAGCAATCAGCCCCAGCATTTT. As protein: CASRGGSNQPQHF.